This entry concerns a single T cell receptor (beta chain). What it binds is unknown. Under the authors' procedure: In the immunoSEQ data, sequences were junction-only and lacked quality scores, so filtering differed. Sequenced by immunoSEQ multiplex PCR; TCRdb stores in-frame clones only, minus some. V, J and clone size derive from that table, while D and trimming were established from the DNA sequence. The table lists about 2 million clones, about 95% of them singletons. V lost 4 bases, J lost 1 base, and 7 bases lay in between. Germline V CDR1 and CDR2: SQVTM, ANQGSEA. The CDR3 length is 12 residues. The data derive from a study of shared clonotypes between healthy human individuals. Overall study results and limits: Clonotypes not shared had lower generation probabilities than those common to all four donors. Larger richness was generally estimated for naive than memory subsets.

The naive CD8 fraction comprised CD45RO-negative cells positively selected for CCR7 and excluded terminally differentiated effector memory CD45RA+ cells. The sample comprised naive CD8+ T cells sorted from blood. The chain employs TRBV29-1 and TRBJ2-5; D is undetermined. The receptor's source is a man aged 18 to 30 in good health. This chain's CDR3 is CSVVLLQETQYF. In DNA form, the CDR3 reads TGCAGCGTTGTACTACTCCAAGAGACCCAGTACTTC.